A selection of T cell receptor beta chains follows, all from one sample in a study of cytomegalovirus exposure and HLA in healthy donors. Produced via immunoSEQ multiplex PCR; TCRdb's table is partial and in-frame only. The top ten clones hold 2% to 3% of a sample with more than 150,000 clones, 84% of them seen once. Sequences were obtained from PBMCs. The receptors here all came from a woman aged 45-65 years in good health and CMV-seropositive. The CDR3 runs from the conserved cysteine through the conserved F or W. The D gene is left open where the match is weak. Rows give clone size only sometimes, using once, few, many, or a class for an expanded clone.

>TRBJ2-7|TRBV15|few|NA
TGTGCCACCAGCGCTGACAGATCGAGCTCCTACGAGCAGTACTTC
CATSADRSSSYEQYF
>TRBJ2-7|TRBV4-1|NA|TRBD1
TGCGCCAGCAGCCACCCGGGACAGCATACCGAGCAGTACTTC
CASSHPGQHTEQYF
>TRBJ1-3|TRBV7-2|NA|NA
TGTGCCAGCAGACAGGGTGGCTCTGGAAACGCCATATATTTT
CASRQGGSGNAIYF
>TRBJ2-1|TRBV6-5|NA|TRBD1
TGTGCCAGCAGTTGGGACAGTCACAATGAGCAGTTCTTC
CASSWDSHNEQFF
>TRBJ2-2|TRBV5-6|NA|TRBD2
TGTGCCAGCAGCTCCACTAGCGGCGTTAACACCGGGGAGCTGTTTTTT
CASSSTSGVNTGELFF
>TRBJ1-6|TRBV27|NA|TRBD1
TGTGCCAGCAGTTTAACCGGACAGGGGGCTAATTCACCCCTCCACTTT
CASSLTGQGANSPLHF
>TRBJ1-2|TRBV29-1|NA|NA
TGCAGCGTTAGAGGCACACCTTTAGCTAACTATGGCTACACCTTT
CSVRGTPLANYGYTF
>TRBJ1-3|TRBV2|few|TRBD1
TGTGCCAGCAGACCTGACAGGGGCGCTGGAAACACCATATATTTT
CASRPDRGAGNTIYF
>TRBJ1-2|TRBV9|NA|NA
TGTGCCAGCAGCGTAGCTGAAGGGGTTAGGTATGGCTACACCTTC
CASSVAEGVRYGYTF
>TRBJ1-1|TRBV4-3|once|NA
TGCGCCAGCAGCCAAGAAAATAGCGGCACTATAGCTTTCTTT
CASSQENSGTIAFF
>TRBJ1-4|TRBV14|NA|NA
TGTGCCAGCAGCCAAGTTCCGGGATCTAATGAAAAACTGTTTTTT
CASSQVPGSNEKLFF
>TRBJ2-7|TRBV19|NA|NA
TGTGCCAGTAGTACCTCCGGGACAACCTACGAGCAGTACTTC
CASSTSGTTYEQYF
>TRBJ2-7|TRBV19|NA|NA
TGTGCCAGTAGTATAGACCGCGGATCCTACGAGCAGTACTTC
CASSIDRGSYEQYF
>TRBJ2-5|TRBV7-2|NA|NA
TGTGCCAGCAGCTTAGGGGCCCGGGAAACCCAGTACTTC
CASSLGARETQYF
>TRBJ1-1|TRBV25-1|NA|NA
TGTGCCAGGGCTCGCACTGAAGCTTTCTTT
CARARTEAFF
>TRBJ2-6|TRBV11-3|NA|TRBD2
TGTGCCAGCAGGCGCCCTAGCGGGGGGACCTCTGGGGCCAACGTCCTGACTTTC
CASRRPSGGTSGANVLTF
>TRBJ1-1|TRBV4-1|NA|NA
TGTGCCAGCAGCCAGTATCCGGCGGGGATGCACACTGAAGCTTTCTTT
CASSQYPAGMHTEAFF
>TRBJ1-4|TRBV7-9|few|TRBD1
TGTGCCGCGGGACAGGGGGAAAAACTGTTTTTT
CAAGQGEKLFF
>TRBJ2-3|TRBV9|once|NA
TGTGCCAGCAGCGTAGGGCGCGGGACTAGCACAGATACGCAGTATTTT
CASSVGRGTSTDTQYF
>TRBJ2-3|TRBV11-2|NA|TRBD2
TGTGCCAGCAGCTTAGTAGCGGGAGGGCGTGGAGATACGCAGTATTTT
CASSLVAGGRGDTQYF
>TRBJ2-5|TRBV4-2|once|TRBD2
TGTGCCAGCAGCCAAGGCGGGGGTTGGGGAGAGACCCAGTACTTC
CASSQGGGWGETQYF
>TRBJ2-2|TRBV19|NA|TRBD2
TGTGCCAGTAGGGATAGCGGGGGGAACACCGGGGAGCTGTTTTTT
CASRDSGGNTGELFF
>TRBJ1-5|TRBV6-1|once|NA
TGTGCCAGCAGTTTAGGGGGGGTCTACAATCAGCCCCAGCATTTT
CASSLGGVYNQPQHF
>TRBJ1-2|TRBV5-6|NA|TRBD1
TGTGCCAGCAGCTCGATCGGGACAGGGGGCAGTGGCTACACCTTC
CASSSIGTGGSGYTF
>TRBJ1-1|TRBV6-5|once|NA
TGTGCCAGCAGTTACTCGCTAGTCGGGGTGAACACTGAAGCTTTCTTT
CASSYSLVGVNTEAFF
>TRBJ2-1|TRBV28|NA|NA
TGTGCCAGCAGTTACATCCGGGGAAGCTCCTACAATGAGCAGTTCTTC
CASSYIRGSSYNEQFF
>TRBJ2-7|TRBV7-2|NA|TRBD1
TGTGCCAGCAGTTCCTCCGGGACAGTCTACGAGCAGTACTTC
CASSSSGTVYEQYF
>TRBJ2-7|TRBV4-1|NA|NA
TGCGCCAGCAGCCAAGGATCGGCAGGGCCTGCCGAGCAGTACTTC
CASSQGSAGPAEQYF
>TRBJ2-5|TRBV5-6|NA|TRBD1
TGTGCCAGCAGCTTGCCGGGACAGGGAGAGGAGACCCAGTACTTC
CASSLPGQGEETQYF
>TRBJ2-7|TRBV7-6|NA|TRBD2
TGTGCCAGCAGCCGGGGACTAGCGGCCGAGCAGTACTTC
CASSRGLAAEQYF
>TRBJ2-5|TRBV11-1|NA|NA
TGTGCCAGCAGCCTCGGGGGTCGGGAGACCCAGTACTTC
CASSLGGRETQYF
>TRBJ2-7|TRBV10-3|NA|TRBD2
TGTGCCATCAGTGAGTTTCTGGATAGCGGGGTTCTCTCCTACGAGCAGTACTTC
CAISEFLDSGVLSYEQYF
>TRBJ2-3|TRBV6-1|NA|TRBD2
TGTGCCAGCAGTGCGACTAGCGGGTATATCACAGATACGCAGTATTTT
CASSATSGYITDTQYF
>TRBJ1-3|TRBV11-1|NA|NA
TGTGCCAGCAGCCGGCGGGGGCTTGGAAACACCATATATTTT
CASSRRGLGNTIYF
>TRBJ2-3|TRBV21-1|NA|NA
TGTGCCAGCTCCGGGGGTGGAACAGATACGCAGTATTTT
CASSGGGTDTQYF
>TRBJ2-3|TRBV30|NA|TRBD2
TGTGCCTGGAACCGCCTAGCGGCAGATACGCAGTATTTT
CAWNRLAADTQYF
>TRBJ2-7|TRBV11-2|few|TRBD1
TGTGCCAGCAGCATCACAGGGGTCGAGCAGTACTTC
CASSITGVEQYF
>TRBJ1-4|TRBV7-8|NA|TRBD1
TGTGCCAGCAGTCAAGACAGGGTTGAAAAACTGTTTTTT
CASSQDRVEKLFF
>TRBJ2-7|TRBV28|NA|TRBD2
TGTGCCAGCAGTCAACTAGCGGTGTACGAGCAGTACTTC
CASSQLAVYEQYF
>TRBJ2-7|TRBV11-2|NA|TRBD1
TGTGCCAGCAGCTTAAGGGGGCTCGGGGACGAGCAGTACTTC
CASSLRGLGDEQYF
>TRBJ1-2|TRBV28|NA|TRBD1
TGTGCCAGCAGTTCGCCGGACAGGGAGGGCCATGGCTACACCTTC
CASSSPDREGHGYTF
>TRBJ2-7|TRBV7-8|NA|NA
TGTGCCAGCAGCGTGACAGAAGGATCCTACGAGCAGTACTTC
CASSVTEGSYEQYF
>TRBJ2-5|TRBV7-6|NA|TRBD2
TGTGCCAGCGGGCTAGCGGGGTTCCAAGAGACCCAGTACTTC
CASGLAGFQETQYF